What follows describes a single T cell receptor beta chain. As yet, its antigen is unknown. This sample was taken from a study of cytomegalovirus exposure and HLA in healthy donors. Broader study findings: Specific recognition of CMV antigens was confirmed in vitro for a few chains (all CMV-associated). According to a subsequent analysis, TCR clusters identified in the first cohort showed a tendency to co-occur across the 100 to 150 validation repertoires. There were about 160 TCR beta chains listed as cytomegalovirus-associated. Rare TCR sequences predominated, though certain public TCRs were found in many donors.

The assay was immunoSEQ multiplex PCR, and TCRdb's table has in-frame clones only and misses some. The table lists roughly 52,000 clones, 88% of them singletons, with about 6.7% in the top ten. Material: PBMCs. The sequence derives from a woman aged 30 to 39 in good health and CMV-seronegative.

The CDR3 bases are TGTGCCAGCAGTTTAACAGGTCCGGACAGCTCTGGAAACACCATATATTTT. Amino acids: CASSLTGPDSSGNTIYF. J is TRBJ1-3 and V is TRBV27; maybe TRBD1 (6 bases). V lost 2 bases, J lost 0 bases, and 14 bases lay in between. Germline-derived CDR1 and CDR2 are MNHEY and SMNVEV (reference sequence). CDR3 length: 17 amino acids.